This T cell receptor beta chain was sequenced during a study of radiotherapy plus CTLA-4 blockade in lung cancer. The wider study: Disease control was achieved by 31% of patients, and objective responses by about 19%.

The method was immunoSEQ multiplex PCR; TCRdb's version includes in-frame clones alone and lacks a portion of them. The sample contains about 120,000 clones, approximately 84% of which appear only once. Of note for this clone: The antigen is not known.

Study conclusions and caveats: Among blood TCR repertoires after radiotherapy plus ipilimumab, tumor-derived clones expanded.

Focal radiation plus CTLA-4 blockade with ipilimumab was given to patients with chemo-refractory metastatic non-small-cell lung cancer. V was shortened by 5 bases and J by 8 bases, with 21 bases between the two germline ends. Germline V gene lookup returns CDR1 MDHEN and CDR2 SYDVKM. The CDR3 runs 15 residues. The sample consisted of peripheral blood, taken from a patient treated with radiotherapy plus ipilimumab. The chain couples TRBV28 to TRBJ1-2; maybe TRBD1 (6 bases). The TCR was taken from a human donor with non-small cell lung cancer who had a partial response to radiotherapy plus ipilimumab. CDR3 loop: CASSPGVRLMGGYTF. In DNA, the CDR3 is TGTGCCAGCAGTCCAGGGGTCAGGTTGATGGGAGGCTACACCTTC.